A selection of T cell receptor beta chains follows, all from one sample in a study of T-cell reconstitution after alpha-beta-depleted transplantation in children. Via MiXCR, TCRdb re-called the PCR reads, giving one row per CDR3 protein. Among around 670,000 distinct CDR3 sequences listed, around 13% were seen once. Specimen: PBMCs, collected before TCRalphabeta/CD19-depleted stem cell transplant. These receptors all stem from a girl aged 2-10 years with congenital amegakaryocytic thrombocytopenia, due to receive a stem cell transplant. CDR3s include the opening cysteine and the closing phenylalanine or tryptophan. The order of the fields is D gene, J gene, clone size, V gene, CDR3 DNA, CDR3 protein. D genes are given only for firm matches. Some rows have no size entry. The others give once, few or many, or a class for an expanded clone.

D gene: NA; J gene: TRBJ2-5; clone size: NA; V gene: TRBV5-6; CDR3 DNA: TGTGCCAGCAGCGTCGGGACGTGGGAGACCCAGTACTTC; CDR3 protein: CASSVGTWETQYF
D gene: TRBD1; J gene: TRBJ2-1; clone size: few; V gene: TRBV5-1; CDR3 DNA: TGCGCCAGCAGCTTGGTGACAGGGGGGCGCGATGATGAGCAGTTCTTC; CDR3 protein: CASSLVTGGRDDEQFF
D gene: NA; J gene: TRBJ2-5; clone size: many; V gene: TRBV4-1; CDR3 DNA: TGCGCCAGCAGCCAAGAAGAGGGGGTACAAGAGACCCAGTACTTC; CDR3 protein: CASSQEEGVQETQYF
D gene: NA; J gene: TRBJ1-1; clone size: few; V gene: TRBV10-3; CDR3 DNA: TGTGCCATCAGGGATCTGAACACTGAAGCTTTCTTT; CDR3 protein: CAIRDLNTEAFF
D gene: NA; J gene: TRBJ1-6; clone size: NA; V gene: TRBV30; CDR3 DNA: TGTGCCGGGATTGGACGGGGTTCACCCCTCCACTTT; CDR3 protein: CAGIGRGSPLHF
D gene: NA; J gene: TRBJ2-3; clone size: many; V gene: TRBV12-3/TRBV12-4; CDR3 DNA: TGTGCCAGCAGCCAAAAGACGGCCCGGGATACGCAGTATTTT; CDR3 protein: CASSQKTARDTQYF
D gene: NA; J gene: TRBJ1-2; clone size: NA; V gene: TRBV12-3/TRBV12-4; CDR3 DNA: TGTGCCAGCAGCTTACAGGGCCCTAACTATGGCTACACCTTC; CDR3 protein: CASSLQGPNYGYTF
D gene: TRBD1; J gene: TRBJ1-1; clone size: few; V gene: TRBV5-1; CDR3 DNA: TGCGCCAGCAGCCTCGACAGGGGATGGGACACTGAAGCTTTCTTT; CDR3 protein: CASSLDRGWDTEAFF
D gene: NA; J gene: TRBJ2-2; clone size: once; V gene: TRBV3-1; CDR3 DNA: TGTGCCAGCACCCCAATTCCGGGCCGGGCGAACACCGGGGAGCTGTTTTTT; CDR3 protein: CASTPIPGRANTGELFF
D gene: TRBD2; J gene: TRBJ2-1; clone size: many; V gene: TRBV4-1; CDR3 DNA: TGCGCCAGCAGCCTGACTAGCGGGAGTGGCTATGAGCAGTTCTTC; CDR3 protein: CASSLTSGSGYEQFF
D gene: NA; J gene: TRBJ1-4; clone size: many; V gene: TRBV7-6; CDR3 DNA: TGTGCCAGCAGCTTAAGGCCTAGTCTAACGGGGGAAAAACTGTTTTTT; CDR3 protein: CASSLRPSLTGEKLFF
D gene: TRBD2; J gene: TRBJ2-1; clone size: few; V gene: TRBV7-2; CDR3 DNA: TGTGCCAGCAGCCCCCGAGAAGCGGGGAGCTGGAATGAGCAGTTCTTC; CDR3 protein: CASSPREAGSWNEQFF
D gene: NA; J gene: TRBJ2-1; clone size: NA; V gene: TRBV7-8; CDR3 DNA: TGTGCCAGCAACTCAATACCCTATCCAGGTACCCCAGCCTACAATGAGCAGTTCTTC; CDR3 protein: CASNSIPYPGTPAYNEQFF
D gene: NA; J gene: TRBJ2-2; clone size: NA; V gene: TRBV21-1; CDR3 DNA: TGTGCCAGCAGCAAACGGAGTGGGGACACCGGGGAGCTGTTTTTT; CDR3 protein: CASSKRSGDTGELFF
D gene: TRBD2; J gene: TRBJ2-3; clone size: many; V gene: TRBV5-1; CDR3 DNA: TGCGCCAGCAGCTTGGGGACTAGCGGTGACACAGATACGCAGTATTTT; CDR3 protein: CASSLGTSGDTDTQYF
D gene: NA; J gene: TRBJ2-3; clone size: many; V gene: TRBV20-1; CDR3 DNA: TGCAGTGCTGGGGGACTTTCCTTTTGGGATACGCAGTATTTT; CDR3 protein: CSAGGLSFWDTQYF
D gene: NA; J gene: TRBJ2-7; clone size: NA; V gene: TRBV5-5; CDR3 DNA: TGTGCCAGCAGCTTAGAAATACAGGGCACCTACGAGCAGTACTTC; CDR3 protein: CASSLEIQGTYEQYF
D gene: NA; J gene: TRBJ2-5; clone size: many; V gene: TRBV20-1; CDR3 DNA: TGCAGTGCTAGTCGGGACAACCAAGAGACCCAGTACTTC; CDR3 protein: CSASRDNQETQYF
D gene: TRBD2; J gene: TRBJ2-3; clone size: NA; V gene: TRBV7-3; CDR3 DNA: TGTGCCAGCAGCTTAATCCTAGCGGGAGGGCCGGATACGCAGTATTTT; CDR3 protein: CASSLILAGGPDTQYF
D gene: NA; J gene: TRBJ2-1; clone size: NA; V gene: TRBV29-1; CDR3 DNA: TGCAGCGTTAGGCCGTTAAACAATGAGCAGTTCTTC; CDR3 protein: CSVRPLNNEQFF
D gene: NA; J gene: TRBJ2-3; clone size: few; V gene: TRBV15; CDR3 DNA: TGTGCCACCAGCACGGAAGTTAGCACAGATACGCAGTATTTT; CDR3 protein: CATSTEVSTDTQYF
D gene: NA; J gene: TRBJ2-7; clone size: NA; V gene: TRBV20-1; CDR3 DNA: TGCAGTGCTAGAGACATTCGCGAGTCCTACGAGCAGTACTTC; CDR3 protein: CSARDIRESYEQYF
D gene: TRBD1; J gene: TRBJ2-6; clone size: few; V gene: TRBV4-2; CDR3 DNA: TGTGCCAGCAGCCAAGGGCCAGGGGGCGGCGCCAACGTCCTGACTTTC; CDR3 protein: CASSQGPGGGANVLTF
D gene: TRBD2; J gene: TRBJ2-1; clone size: NA; V gene: TRBV4-2; CDR3 DNA: TGTGCCAGCAGCCAAGATCCCAGCGGGAAATGGAATGAGCAGTTCTTC; CDR3 protein: CASSQDPSGKWNEQFF
D gene: TRBD2; J gene: TRBJ2-1; clone size: few; V gene: TRBV12-3/TRBV12-4; CDR3 DNA: TGTGCCAGCACGAGCCTAGCGGGTTATAATGAGCAGTTCTTC; CDR3 protein: CASTSLAGYNEQFF
D gene: NA; J gene: TRBJ2-1; clone size: NA; V gene: TRBV20-1; CDR3 DNA: TGCAGTGCTAGAGGACACCCCCAGCGGAGTATGGATGAGCAGTTCTTC; CDR3 protein: CSARGHPQRSMDEQFF
D gene: NA; J gene: TRBJ2-1; clone size: few; V gene: TRBV3-1; CDR3 DNA: TGTGCCAGCAGCCAAAAGGGGGGAGGGGCGTACAATGAGCAGTTCTTC; CDR3 protein: CASSQKGGGAYNEQFF
D gene: TRBD2; J gene: TRBJ2-7; clone size: few; V gene: TRBV7-2; CDR3 DNA: TGTGCCAGCACCTTGACTAGCGGGTTTTCCTACGAGCAGTACTTC; CDR3 protein: CASTLTSGFSYEQYF
D gene: NA; J gene: TRBJ2-7; clone size: NA; V gene: TRBV7-9; CDR3 DNA: TGTGCCAGCAGCCTTAAAAATACCGGGCCTCCCTTGGAGCAGTACTTC; CDR3 protein: CASSLKNTGPPLEQYF
D gene: NA; J gene: TRBJ2-1; clone size: many; V gene: TRBV5-1; CDR3 DNA: TGCGCCAGCAGCTTTGGGCATCGCTCCTACAATGAGCAGTTCTTC; CDR3 protein: CASSFGHRSYNEQFF
D gene: NA; J gene: TRBJ2-1; clone size: few; V gene: TRBV20-1; CDR3 DNA: TGCAGTGCTAGTCCCCGTATGCGGTTGACCTACAATGAGCAGTTCTTC; CDR3 protein: CSASPRMRLTYNEQFF
D gene: TRBD1; J gene: TRBJ1-2; clone size: NA; V gene: TRBV10-3; CDR3 DNA: TGTGCCACCGCACCCGACAGGGTCTATGGCTACACCTTC; CDR3 protein: CATAPDRVYGYTF
D gene: NA; J gene: TRBJ2-1; clone size: many; V gene: TRBV20-1; CDR3 DNA: TGCAGTGCTAGTAAAGGGCCGTACCCCTACACTGAGCAGTTCTTC; CDR3 protein: CSASKGPYPYTEQFF
D gene: NA; J gene: TRBJ2-1; clone size: many; V gene: TRBV5-6; CDR3 DNA: TGTGCCAGCAGCTTGGTTCTGTGGGAGGCCTACAATGAGCAGTTCTTC; CDR3 protein: CASSLVLWEAYNEQFF
D gene: TRBD2; J gene: TRBJ2-3; clone size: many; V gene: TRBV20-1; CDR3 DNA: TGCAGTGCTACACTAGCGGGCCAGGGGGATACGCAGTATTTT; CDR3 protein: CSATLAGQGDTQYF
D gene: NA; J gene: TRBJ2-7; clone size: NA; V gene: TRBV27; CDR3 DNA: TGTGCCAGCAGTTCACCACAGGGTTCCGAGCAGTACTTC; CDR3 protein: CASSSPQGSEQYF
D gene: TRBD1; J gene: TRBJ2-7; clone size: NA; V gene: TRBV30; CDR3 DNA: TGTGCCTGGGACGACAGGGGTCCCTACGAGCAGTACTTC; CDR3 protein: CAWDDRGPYEQYF
D gene: NA; J gene: TRBJ2-5; clone size: NA; V gene: TRBV10-1; CDR3 DNA: TGCGCCAGCAGTGAATCTGCGTCGGTTGGGACCCAGTACTTC; CDR3 protein: CASSESASVGTQYF
D gene: NA; J gene: TRBJ2-1; clone size: many; V gene: TRBV25-1; CDR3 DNA: TGTGCCAGCAGTGACTCGACCGGGACATGGCAGTTCTTC; CDR3 protein: CASSDSTGTWQFF
D gene: NA; J gene: TRBJ2-4; clone size: once; V gene: TRBV10-2; CDR3 DNA: TGCGCCAGCAGTGAGTCACGTCTAGCCAAAAACATTCAGTACTTC; CDR3 protein: CASSESRLAKNIQYF
D gene: NA; J gene: TRBJ2-5; clone size: many; V gene: TRBV12-3/TRBV12-4; CDR3 DNA: TGTGCCAGCAGTTTAGTTCCAGCAGAGACCCAGTACTTC; CDR3 protein: CASSLVPAETQYF
D gene: NA; J gene: TRBJ1-5; clone size: NA; V gene: TRBV27; CDR3 DNA: TGTGCCAGTACCATATCGTTGACGGACGGGAGCAATCAGCCCCAGCATTTT; CDR3 protein: CASTISLTDGSNQPQHF
D gene: NA; J gene: TRBJ2-1; clone size: NA; V gene: TRBV15; CDR3 DNA: TGTGCCACCAGCAGAGCAGGAAATGAGCAGTTCTTC; CDR3 protein: CATSRAGNEQFF
D gene: NA; J gene: TRBJ2-7; clone size: few; V gene: TRBV7-8; CDR3 DNA: TGTGCCAGCAGCTTAGCAGGGTTTTCTCTCGAGCAGTACTTC; CDR3 protein: CASSLAGFSLEQYF
D gene: TRBD2; J gene: TRBJ2-5; clone size: once; V gene: TRBV7-2; CDR3 DNA: TGTGCCCGCAGCAAAATAGCGGGAAGTACGTTCGCGGAGACCCAGTACTTC; CDR3 protein: CARSKIAGSTFAETQYF